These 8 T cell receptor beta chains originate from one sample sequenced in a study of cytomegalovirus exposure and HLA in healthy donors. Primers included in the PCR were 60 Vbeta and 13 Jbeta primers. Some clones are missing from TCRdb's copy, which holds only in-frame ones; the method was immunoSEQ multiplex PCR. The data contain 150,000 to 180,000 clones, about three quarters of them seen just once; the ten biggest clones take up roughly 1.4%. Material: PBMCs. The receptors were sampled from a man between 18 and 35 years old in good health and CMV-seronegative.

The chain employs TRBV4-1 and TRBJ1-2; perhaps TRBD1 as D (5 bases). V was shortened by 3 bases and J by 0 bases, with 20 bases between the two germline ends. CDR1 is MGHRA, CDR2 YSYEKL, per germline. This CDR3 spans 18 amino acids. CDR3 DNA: TGCGCCAGCAGCCAGGGCAGAGCAGGGCCTTTGGCTAACTATGGCTACACCTTC. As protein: CASSQGRAGPLANYGYTF.

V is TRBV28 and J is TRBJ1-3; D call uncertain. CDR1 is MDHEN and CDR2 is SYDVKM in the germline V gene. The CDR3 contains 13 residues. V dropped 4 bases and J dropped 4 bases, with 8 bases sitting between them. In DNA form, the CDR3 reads TGTGCCAGCAGTTCCCCAGTGGGAAACACCATATATTTT. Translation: CASSSPVGNTIYF.

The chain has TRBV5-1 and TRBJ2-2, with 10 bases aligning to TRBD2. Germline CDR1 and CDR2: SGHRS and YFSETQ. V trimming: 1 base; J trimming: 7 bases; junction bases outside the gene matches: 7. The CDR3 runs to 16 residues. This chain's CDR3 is CASSLSLAGAGGELFF. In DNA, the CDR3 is TGCGCCAGCAGCTTGAGCCTAGCGGGAGCAGGCGGGGAGCTGTTTTTT.

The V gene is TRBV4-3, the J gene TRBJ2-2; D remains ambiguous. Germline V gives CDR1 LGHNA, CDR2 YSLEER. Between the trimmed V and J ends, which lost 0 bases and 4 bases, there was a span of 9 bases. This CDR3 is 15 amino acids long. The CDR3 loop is CASSQDEALTGELFF. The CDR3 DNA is TGCGCCAGCAGCCAAGACGAGGCCCTCACCGGGGAGCTGTTTTTT.

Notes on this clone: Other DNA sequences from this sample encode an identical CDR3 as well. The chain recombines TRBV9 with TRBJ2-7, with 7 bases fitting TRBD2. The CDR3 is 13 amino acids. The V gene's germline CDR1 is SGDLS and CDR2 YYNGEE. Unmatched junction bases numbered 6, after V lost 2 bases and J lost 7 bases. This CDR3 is CASSVGGVGEQYF. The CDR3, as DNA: TGTGCCAGCAGCGTGGGGGGGGTCGGGGAGCAGTACTTC.

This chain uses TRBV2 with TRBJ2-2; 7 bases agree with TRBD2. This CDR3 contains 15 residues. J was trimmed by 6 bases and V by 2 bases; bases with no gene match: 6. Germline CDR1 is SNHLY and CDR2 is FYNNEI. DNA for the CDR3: TGTGCCAGCAGTGAACAATGGGAGGGATCCGGGGAGCTGTTTTTT. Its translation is CASSEQWEGSGELFF.

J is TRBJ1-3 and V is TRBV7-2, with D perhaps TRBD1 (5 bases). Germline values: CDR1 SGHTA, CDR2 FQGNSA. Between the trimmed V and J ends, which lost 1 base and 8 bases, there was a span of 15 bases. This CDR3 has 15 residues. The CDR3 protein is CASSLEWGRRDTIYF. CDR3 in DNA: TGTGCCAGCAGCTTAGAGTGGGGCAGGCGAGACACCATATATTTT.

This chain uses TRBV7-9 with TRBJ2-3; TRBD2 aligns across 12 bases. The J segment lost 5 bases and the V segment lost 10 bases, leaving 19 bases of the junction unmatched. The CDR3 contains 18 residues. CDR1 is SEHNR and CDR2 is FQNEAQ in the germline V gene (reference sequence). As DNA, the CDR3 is TGTGCCACCCAGGGGAGGCAAGAACTAGCGGGAGGCTTAGATACGCAGTATTTT. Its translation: CATQGRQELAGGLDTQYF.